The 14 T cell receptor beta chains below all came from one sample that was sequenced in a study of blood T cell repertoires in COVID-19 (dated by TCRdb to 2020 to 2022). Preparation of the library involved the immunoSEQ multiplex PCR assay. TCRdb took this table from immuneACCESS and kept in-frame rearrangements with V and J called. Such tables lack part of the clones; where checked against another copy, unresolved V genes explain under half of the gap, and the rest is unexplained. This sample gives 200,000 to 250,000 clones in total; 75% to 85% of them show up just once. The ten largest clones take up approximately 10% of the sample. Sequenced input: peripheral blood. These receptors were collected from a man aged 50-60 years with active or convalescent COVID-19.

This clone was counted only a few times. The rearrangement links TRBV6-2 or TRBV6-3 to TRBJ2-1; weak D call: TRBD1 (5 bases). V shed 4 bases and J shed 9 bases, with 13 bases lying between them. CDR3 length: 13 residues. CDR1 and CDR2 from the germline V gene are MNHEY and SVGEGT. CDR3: CASSSAEQAEQFF. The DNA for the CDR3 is TGTGCCAGCAGTTCCGCAGAACAGGCTGAGCAGTTCTTC.

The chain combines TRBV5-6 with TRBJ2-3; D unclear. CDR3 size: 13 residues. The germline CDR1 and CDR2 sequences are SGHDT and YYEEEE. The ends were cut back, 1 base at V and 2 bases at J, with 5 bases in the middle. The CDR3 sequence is CASSLSNTDTQYF. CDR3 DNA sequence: TGTGCCAGCAGCTTGTCCAACACAGATACGCAGTATTTT.

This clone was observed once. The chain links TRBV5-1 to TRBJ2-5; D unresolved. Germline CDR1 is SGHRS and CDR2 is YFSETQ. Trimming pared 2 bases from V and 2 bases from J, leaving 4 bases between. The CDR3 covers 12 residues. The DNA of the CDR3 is TGCGCCAGCAGCTTCCCTCAAGAGACCCAGTACTTC. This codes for CASSFPQETQYF.

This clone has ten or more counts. The CDR3 nucleotides are TGTGCCAGCAGCTTGGACCTCCTGACATACGAGCAGTACTTC. Protein sequence: CASSLDLLTYEQYF. The V call is TRBV5-4, the J call TRBJ2-7; D is unresolved. Germline CDR1 reads SGHNT; CDR2 reads YYREEE (reference sequence). The CDR3 has 14 amino acids. Trimming shortened V by 0 bases and J by 4 bases, and 11 bases separated the two germline ends.

The CDR3 here is CASSPRRTSGVDNEQFF. As DNA, the CDR3 is TGCGCCAGCAGCCCCCGACGGACTAGCGGGGTGGACAATGAGCAGTTCTTC. V and J are TRBV4-3 and TRBJ2-1; TRBD2 matches 12 bases. Germline CDR1 reads LGHNA; CDR2 reads YSLEER. This CDR3 is 17 amino acids long. The junction had 9 bases not matched to a gene; V was cut back by 4 bases and J by 5 bases.

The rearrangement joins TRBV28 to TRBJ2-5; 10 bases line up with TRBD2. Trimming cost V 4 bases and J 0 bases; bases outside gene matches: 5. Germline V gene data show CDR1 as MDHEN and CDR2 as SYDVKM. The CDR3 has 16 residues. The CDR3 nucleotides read TGTGCCAGCAGTTGGGGACTAGCGACCTACCAAGAGACCCAGTACTTC. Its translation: CASSWGLATYQETQYF.

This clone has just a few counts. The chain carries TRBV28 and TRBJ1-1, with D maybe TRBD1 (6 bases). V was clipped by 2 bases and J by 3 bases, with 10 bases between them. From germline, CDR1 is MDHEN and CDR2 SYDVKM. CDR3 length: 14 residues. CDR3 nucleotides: TGTGCCAGCAGTTTAGTCGGGGGGCACACTGAAGCTTTCTTT. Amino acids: CASSLVGGHTEAFF.

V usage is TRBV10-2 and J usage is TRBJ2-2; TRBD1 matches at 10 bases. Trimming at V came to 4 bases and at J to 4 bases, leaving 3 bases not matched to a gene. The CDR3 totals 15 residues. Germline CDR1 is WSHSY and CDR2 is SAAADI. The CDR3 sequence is CASSVGQGGTGELFF. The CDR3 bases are TGCGCCAGCAGTGTCGGACAGGGGGGCACCGGGGAGCTGTTTTTT.

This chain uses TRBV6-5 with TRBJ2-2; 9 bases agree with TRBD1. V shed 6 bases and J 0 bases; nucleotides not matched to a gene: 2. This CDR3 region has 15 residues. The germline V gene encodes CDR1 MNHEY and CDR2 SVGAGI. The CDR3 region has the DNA TGTGCCAGCAGCAGGACAGGGGCGAACACCGGGGAGCTGTTTTTT. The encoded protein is CASSRTGANTGELFF.

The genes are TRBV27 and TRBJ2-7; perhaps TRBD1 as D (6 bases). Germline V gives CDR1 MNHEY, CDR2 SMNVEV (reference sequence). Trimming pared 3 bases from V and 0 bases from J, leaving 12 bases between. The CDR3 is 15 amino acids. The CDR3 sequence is CASSFLGTPSYEQYF. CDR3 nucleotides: TGTGCCAGCAGTTTCTTAGGGACACCCTCCTACGAGCAGTACTTC.

The CDR3 region has the DNA TGTGCCAGTAGGTCCGGGACAGGGGGGACTGAAGCTTTCTTT. The encoded protein is CASRSGTGGTEAFF. This chain links TRBV19 with TRBJ1-1; 11 bases map to TRBD1. The germline gives CDR1 LNHDA, CDR2 SQIVND (reference sequence). After removal of 6 bases from V and 5 bases from J, the junction contained 5 bases not matched to a gene. The CDR3 extends over 14 amino acids.

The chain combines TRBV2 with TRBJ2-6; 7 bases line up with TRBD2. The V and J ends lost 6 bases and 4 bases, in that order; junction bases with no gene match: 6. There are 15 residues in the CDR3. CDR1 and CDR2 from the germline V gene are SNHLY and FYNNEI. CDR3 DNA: TGTGCCAGCAGCTGGGGAGGGCCCGGGGCCAACGTCCTGACTTTC. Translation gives CASSWGGPGANVLTF.

CDR3 nucleotide sequence: TGTGCCAGCAGCGACCAGACAGGACCACCCCTCCACTTT. Translating it yields CASSDQTGPPLHF. The J gene is TRBJ1-6, the V gene TRBV7-9, with D possibly TRBD1 on 6 matching bases. V shed 5 bases and J shed 11 bases, with 13 bases lying between them. CDR3 length equals 13 residues. From germline, CDR1 is SEHNR and CDR2 FQNEAQ (reference sequence).

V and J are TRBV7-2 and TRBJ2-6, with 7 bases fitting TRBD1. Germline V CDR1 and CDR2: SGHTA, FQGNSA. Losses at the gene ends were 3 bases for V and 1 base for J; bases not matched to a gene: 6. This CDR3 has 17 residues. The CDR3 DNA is TGTGCCAGCAGCTTCGCGACAGGGCGGTCTGGGGCCAACGTCCTGACTTTC. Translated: CASSFATGRSGANVLTF.